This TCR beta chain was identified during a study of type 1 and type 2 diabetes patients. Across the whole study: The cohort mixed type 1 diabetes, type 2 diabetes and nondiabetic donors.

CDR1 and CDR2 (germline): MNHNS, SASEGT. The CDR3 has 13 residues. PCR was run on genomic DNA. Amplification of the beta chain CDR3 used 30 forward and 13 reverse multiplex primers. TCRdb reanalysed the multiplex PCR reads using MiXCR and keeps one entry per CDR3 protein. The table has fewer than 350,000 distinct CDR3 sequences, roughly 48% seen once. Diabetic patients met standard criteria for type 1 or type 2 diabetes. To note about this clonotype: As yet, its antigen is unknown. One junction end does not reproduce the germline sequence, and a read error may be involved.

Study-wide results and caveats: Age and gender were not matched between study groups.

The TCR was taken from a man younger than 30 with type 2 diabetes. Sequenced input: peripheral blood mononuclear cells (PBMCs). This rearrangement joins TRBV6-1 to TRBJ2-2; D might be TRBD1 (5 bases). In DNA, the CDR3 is TGTGCCTGCAGGGCTTTGAACACCGGGGAGCTGTTTTTT. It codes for CACRALNTGELFF.